A single sample gave rise to the 28 T cell receptor beta chains below, sequenced in a study of CD8 T cells in ankylosing spondylitis. Using its own MiXCR run on the 5' RACE reads, TCRdb lists one record per CDR3 protein. The data contain 450,000 or so distinct CDR3 sequences, more than 25% of them singletons. Their cognate antigens are unknown. General study findings and limits: It appeared that ankylosing spondylitis blood was characterized by a TCR beta motif of under ten highly homologous variants.

Sequenced input: blood, either unsorted or a sorted T cell fraction (not recorded which). All receptors come from a male donor with ankylosing spondylitis.

CDR3 nucleotide sequence: TGTGCCACCAGTGATTCGGTCAATCAGCCCCAGCATTTT. Its protein product is CATSDSVNQPQHF. The chain employs TRBV24-1 and TRBJ1-5; D is undetermined. The CDR3 length is 13 residues. Per germline, CDR1 KGHDR and CDR2 SFDVKD. The ends were cut back, 2 bases at V and 3 bases at J, with 4 bases in the middle.

The sample holds a few counts of this clonotype. The rearrangement joins TRBV20-1 to TRBJ1-1; TRBD1 aligns across 7 bases. CDR1 and CDR2 (germline): DFQATT, SNEGSKA (reference sequence). V shed 1 base and J 0 bases; nucleotides not matched to a gene: 11. The CDR3 extends over 17 amino acids. CDR3 region: CSARGTGQLTMNTEAFF. The CDR3 DNA follows: TGCAGTGCTAGAGGGACAGGACAGCTTACCATGAACACTGAAGCTTTCTTT.

V usage is TRBV11-3 and J usage is TRBJ2-6; D is possibly TRBD1 or TRBD2 (6 bases each). The CDR3 consists of 16 residues. The V gene lost 5 bases and the J gene lost 4 bases, with 15 bases spanning the gap. Germline V gives CDR1 SGHNT, CDR2 YENEEA. CDR3 sequence: CASSDEGGGGANVLTF. As DNA, the CDR3 is TGTGCCAGCAGCGACGAAGGGGGAGGAGGGGCCAACGTCCTGACTTTC.

In its sample, this clonotype was seen a few times. The rearrangement uses TRBV5-1 and TRBJ2-7; 8 nucleotides match TRBD1. Unmatched junction bases numbered 9, after V lost 0 bases and J lost 4 bases. The CDR3 length is 16 residues. CDR1 and CDR2 (germline): SGHRS, YFSETQ. CDR3 nucleotides: TGCGCCAGCAGCTTGGACGAGAAAGACAGGGGTTACGAGCAGTACGTC. It yields the protein CASSLDEKDRGYEQYV.

V usage is TRBV5-1 and J usage is TRBJ2-1; TRBD2 aligns across 14 bases. Germline values: CDR1 SGHRS, CDR2 YFSETQ. This CDR3 spans 17 amino acids. Unmatched junction bases numbered 4, after V lost 3 bases and J lost 2 bases. In DNA form, the CDR3 reads TGCGCCAGCAGCTACGGACTAGCGGGAGGAGCCTACAATGAGCAGTTCTTC. Protein: CASSYGLAGGAYNEQFF.

V gene TRBV20-1 combines with J gene TRBJ2-2; D is undetermined. The germline CDR1 and CDR2 sequences are DFQATT and SNEGSKA (reference sequence). There are 12 residues in the CDR3. V gave up 1 base and J gave up 6 bases, with 6 bases separating them. For the CDR3, the DNA is TGCAGTGCTAGAGGAGTGGCCGGGGAGCTGTTTTTT. It codes for CSARGVAGELFF.

The gene calls are TRBV3-1 and TRBJ2-7, with TRBD2 matching 15 bases. The V gene's germline CDR1 is LGHDT and CDR2 YNNKEL (reference sequence). CDR3 length: 19 residues. V trimming: 4 bases; J trimming: 6 bases; junction bases outside the gene matches: 16. The CDR3: CASSRELGTSGRPSGEQYF. As DNA, the CDR3 is TGTGCCAGCAGCCGAGAACTCGGGACTAGCGGGAGGCCCTCCGGCGAGCAGTACTTC.

This chain uses TRBV29-1 with TRBJ2-3; TRBD1 agrees at 8 bases. Germline CDR1 is SQVTM and CDR2 is ANQGSEA. Losses at the gene ends were 7 bases for V and 2 bases for J; bases not matched to a gene: 5. The CDR3 has 13 amino acids. The CDR3, as DNA: TGCAGCGCTCCGGGACAGGTCACAGATACGCAGTATTTT. Its protein is CSAPGQVTDTQYF.

This sequence joins TRBV6-2 or TRBV6-3 and TRBJ2-2, with 12 bases identical to TRBD2. CDR1 and CDR2 from the germline V gene are MNHEY and SVGEGT. The CDR3 totals 15 residues. After removal of 7 bases from V and 5 bases from J, the junction contained 5 bases not matched to a gene. Here the CDR3 DNA reads TGTGCCAGCACTCGACTAGCGGGAGAAACCGGGGAGCTGTTTTTT. The encoded protein is CASTRLAGETGELFF.

This chain connects TRBV20-1 to TRBJ1-5, with unresolved D. This CDR3 has 14 amino acids. The V and J ends lost 0 bases and 6 bases respectively, with 12 bases between them. The germline CDR1 and CDR2 sequences are DFQATT and SNEGSKA (reference sequence). The CDR3, as DNA: TGCAGTGCTAGAGAAGGCAGCTCTCTTCAGCCCCAGCATTTT. This sequence encodes CSAREGSSLQPQHF.

This clonotype has just a few counts. The chain is built from TRBV20-1 and TRBJ1-4; D is undetermined. Deletions cut 6 bases from V and 7 bases from J, with 15 bases between. CDR1 is DFQATT and CDR2 is SNEGSKA in the germline V gene (reference sequence). This CDR3 spans 13 amino acids. CDR3 loop: CSALPGLAEKLFF. The CDR3, as DNA: TGCAGTGCCCTCCCTGGACTCGCTGAAAAACTGTTTTTT.

This clonotype turned up a few times. CDR3 bases: TGTGCCAGCAGCGGACAGGGGGGGGAGACCCAGTACTTC. This sequence encodes CASSGQGGETQYF. The chain recombines TRBV12-3 or TRBV12-4 with TRBJ2-5, with 10 bases fitting TRBD1. Trimming removed 6 bases from V and 5 bases from J; junction bases left unmatched: 3. This CDR3 is built from 13 residues.

This clonotype showed up just a few times. The CDR3, as DNA: TGCGCCAGCAGCTTGAGCGGGAGGGACAATGAGCAGTTCTTC. It translates to CASSLSGRDNEQFF. This rearrangement joins TRBV5-1 to TRBJ2-1, with TRBD2 identical over 10 bases. The length of the CDR3 is 14 residues. CDR1 and CDR2 (germline): SGHRS, YFSETQ. V lost 1 base to trimming and J lost 5 bases; unmatched junction nucleotides: 0.

The CDR3 nucleotides read TGCGCCAGCAGCTTCTCCTCGGTCGGCATGAACACTGAAGCTTTCTTT. Its translation is CASSFSSVGMNTEAFF. The chain combines TRBV5-1 with TRBJ1-1; D remains unclear. Per germline, CDR1 SGHRS and CDR2 YFSETQ. The CDR3 is 16 residues long. The ends were cut back, 2 bases at V and 0 bases at J, with 14 bases in the middle.

This clonotype appeared a few times. V is TRBV7-2 and J is TRBJ2-3, with 8 bases identical to TRBD2. In germline, CDR1 is SGHTA, CDR2 FQGNSA. The CDR3 spans 16 residues. V lost 2 bases and J lost 6; bases outside the gene matches: 10. CDR3 residues: CASSLIGGAGVDTQYF. The CDR3 nucleotides read TGTGCCAGCAGCTTAATTGGGGGAGCGGGGGTGGATACGCAGTATTTT.

This clonotype showed up just a few times. This chain links TRBV5-1 with TRBJ2-1; 9 nucleotides match TRBD2. This CDR3 is 14 amino acids long. The V segment lost 0 bases and the J segment 7 bases; nucleotides outside the gene matches: 2. Germline lookup yields CDR1 SGHRS and CDR2 YFSETQ. The DNA for the CDR3 is TGCGCCAGCAGCTTGGACAGCGGGAGGAATGAGCAGTTCTTC. Its protein is CASSLDSGRNEQFF.

The V gene is TRBV7-9, the J gene TRBJ1-1; the match to TRBD1 covers 8 bases. The ends lost 5 bases at V and 4 bases at J; junction bases unmatched: 3. This CDR3 comprises 13 residues. Germline-derived CDR1 and CDR2 are SEHNR and FQNEAQ (reference sequence). The CDR3 here is CASSTQGVTEAFF. CDR3 nucleotides: TGTGCCAGCAGCACACAGGGGGTCACTGAAGCTTTCTTT.

V gene TRBV30 combines with J gene TRBJ1-5; unclear D gene. Per the germline V gene, CDR1 is GTSNPN and CDR2 is SVGIG (reference sequence). Trimming removed 0 bases at V and 5 bases at J, with 11 bases between. This CDR3 spans 14 amino acids. As DNA, the CDR3 is TGTGCCTGGAGTGTAAACCCGTCGGATCAGCCCCAGCATTTT. It yields the protein CAWSVNPSDQPQHF.

The V gene is TRBV20-1, the J gene TRBJ1-1; TRBD1 matches 7 bases. There are 12 residues in the CDR3. Germline V gene lookup returns CDR1 DFQATT and CDR2 SNEGSKA (reference sequence). The V segment lost 5 bases and the J segment 6 bases; nucleotides outside the gene matches: 6. The chain's CDR3 is CSAPAGQSEAFF. The CDR3 DNA reads as TGCAGTGCTCCCGCGGGACAGTCTGAAGCTTTCTTT.

The chain uses TRBV5-8 and TRBJ2-3; 9 bases are shared with TRBD1. The CDR3 length is 15 residues. After removal of 4 bases from V and 7 bases from J, the junction contained 10 bases not matched to a gene. Germline V CDR1 and CDR2: SGHTS, YDEGEE. The CDR3 DNA follows: TGTGCCAGCAGCCCAAAGGGGACAGGGCATTATACGCAGTATTTT. Residues: CASSPKGTGHYTQYF.

The chain uses TRBV29-1 and TRBJ1-2, with 9 bases lining up with TRBD1. CDR1 is SQVTM and CDR2 is ANQGSEA in the germline V gene. This CDR3 is 14 amino acids long. The CDR3 DNA sequence: TGCAGTGAGGGGGACAGGGTACGAGACTATGGCTACACCTTC. Protein: CSEGDRVRDYGYTF.

The CDR3 region has the DNA TGCAGCGTTATGTTGGATAGCCGAAAAGATAAGCAAGAGACCCAGTACTTC. Translated, it gives CSVMLDSRKDKQETQYF. V gene TRBV29-1 combines with J gene TRBJ2-5; no clear D gene. V lost 5 bases to trimming and J lost 2 bases, with 24 bases between them. Germline V CDR1 and CDR2: SQVTM, ANQGSEA. This CDR3 is 17 amino acids long. Based on the CDR3 plus reference TRBV29-1 and TRBJ2-5, the full variable domain is SAVISQKPSRDICQRGTSLTIQCQVDSQVTMMFWYRQQPGQSLTLIATANQGSEATYESGFVIDKFPISRPNLTFSTLTVSNMSPEDSSIYLCSVMLDSRKDKQETQYFGPGTRLLVL.

In this sample, this clonotype turned up many times. The chain joins TRBV7-2 to TRBJ2-3, with 9 bases lining up with TRBD2. The CDR3 spans 16 residues. V dropped 5 bases and J dropped 6; count of bases not matched to a gene: 12. Germline V gene lookup returns CDR1 SGHTA and CDR2 FQGNSA. CDR3 residues: CASSPVAGVYSDTQYF. The CDR3 DNA sequence: TGTGCCAGCAGCCCAGTAGCGGGAGTATACTCCGATACGCAGTATTTT. Full variable domain (rest looked up from reference TRBV7-2 and TRBJ2-3): GAGVSQSPSNKVTEKGKDVELRCDPISGHTALYWYRQSLGQGLEFLIYFQGNSAPDKSGLPSDRFSAERTGGSVSTLTIQRTQQEDSAVYLCASSPVAGVYSDTQYFGPGTRLTVL.

Regarding this clonotype: An end of the junction differs from the germline gene, which may be a read error. This chain connects TRBV3-1 to TRBJ2-3; D remains unclear. The CDR3 totals 15 residues. Germline values: CDR1 LGHDT, CDR2 YNNKEL (reference sequence). CDR3 nucleotides: TGTGCCAGCTGCCACCGGGTGCCCAGCACAGATACGCAGTATTTT. Translated: CASCHRVPSTDTQYF.

V gene TRBV20-1 combines with J gene TRBJ1-1, with D unresolved. Germline V gene lookup returns CDR1 DFQATT and CDR2 SNEGSKA (reference sequence). The V end lost 1 base, the J end lost 3 bases, and 12 bases lay between the germline ends. The CDR3 is made up of 14 amino acids. The chain's CDR3 is CSARAFDVHTEAFF. As DNA, the CDR3 is TGCAGTGCTAGAGCTTTTGACGTCCACACTGAAGCTTTCTTT.

The chain is built from TRBV7-2 and TRBJ2-6; 10 bases are shared with TRBD1. The germline V gene has CDR1 SGHTA and CDR2 FQGNSA. The CDR3 sequence is 17 residues long. J gave up 3 bases and V 5 bases, and 7 bases lay outside the gene matches. CDR3 sequence (DNA): TGTGCCAGCAGCCCCAGGGACAGGGGTGGTGGGGCCAACGTCCTGACTTTC. It yields the protein CASSPRDRGGGANVLTF.

V usage is TRBV20-1 and J usage is TRBJ1-1, with D tentatively TRBD1 (6 bases). Germline lookup yields CDR1 DFQATT and CDR2 SNEGSKA (reference sequence). The CDR3 runs 13 residues. Trimming removed 6 bases from V and 0 bases from J, with 11 bases in between. CDR3 nucleotide sequence: TGCAGTGCGGAACAGGGCCTGAACACTGAAGCTTTCTTT. It codes for CSAEQGLNTEAFF.

The DNA for the CDR3 is TGTGCCAGCAGCTCCAGGACGGGACCCTACGAGCAGTACTTC. This encodes CASSSRTGPYEQYF. The chain uses TRBV11-2 and TRBJ2-7; D may correspond to TRBD1 or TRBD2 (5 bases each). With 4 bases removed from V and 2 bases from J, the gap between germline ends came to 12 bases. The CDR3 consists of 14 residues. Germline loops: CDR1 SGHAT, CDR2 FQNNGV. The complete variable domain, with remaining parts taken from reference TRBV11-2 and TRBJ2-7, reads EAGVAQSPRYKIIEKRQSVAFWCNPISGHATLYWYQQILGQGPKLLIQFQNNGVVDDSQLPKDRFSAERLKGVDSTLKIQPAKLEDSAVYLCASSSRTGPYEQYFGPGTRLTVT.